The 6 T cell receptor beta chains given below trace back to one sample, sequenced in a study of beta chain features in type 1 diabetes. Findings and limits, study-wide: Type 1 diabetes patients had moderately but significantly shorter TCRB CDR3s in all four CD4+ subsets.

Expressed TCRB transcripts were sequenced after all isolated RNA was converted to cDNA. TCRdb's table, derived via immunoSEQ multiplex PCR, lists solely in-frame clones and lacks some. This table holds around 260,000 clones, around 22% found once. These receptors have no identified antigens. Sequences were obtained from naive CD4+ T cells from blood. Receptors originate from a woman in her thirties with type 1 diabetes.

The chain links TRBV9 to TRBJ1-2, with D unclear. Germline lookup yields CDR1 SGDLS and CDR2 YYNGEE. This CDR3 is 13 amino acids long. The V end lost 0 bases, the J end lost 4 bases, and 7 bases lay between the germline ends. CDR3 coding DNA: TGTGCCAGCAGCGTAGAGCCTACCTATGGCTACACCTTC. It yields the protein CASSVEPTYGYTF.

The table lists this clone with a few counts. This chain connects TRBV27 to TRBJ2-1; tentatively, D is TRBD2 (6 bases). CDR3 length equals 14 residues. Germline CDR1 MNHEY, CDR2 SMNVEV (reference sequence). The V end was cut by 4 bases, the J end by 7 bases, with 14 bases between. In DNA form, the CDR3 reads TGTGCCAGCAGTTCGGGACTTACGAGGAATGAGCAGTTCTTC. Residues: CASSSGLTRNEQFF.

This clone has more than one count but fewer than ten. This rearrangement joins TRBV5-1 to TRBJ2-1; 12 bases align to TRBD2. The junction had 11 bases not matched to a gene; V was cut back by 0 bases and J by 1 base. CDR1 SGHRS and CDR2 YFSETQ come from the germline V gene. This CDR3 is 20 amino acids long. The CDR3 loop reads CASSLGTSGVPSRSYNEQFF. The CDR3 region has the DNA TGCGCCAGCAGCTTGGGGACTAGCGGGGTCCCTTCTAGATCCTACAATGAGCAGTTCTTC.

The J gene is TRBJ2-1, the V gene TRBV19, with 9 bases that match TRBD1. This CDR3 has 12 residues. Unmatched junction bases numbered 1, after V lost 3 bases and J lost 10 bases. Germline assignment: CDR1 LNHDA and CDR2 SQIVND (reference sequence). CDR3 sequence reads: CASSIGTGEQFF. CDR3 nucleotides: TGTGCCAGTAGTATCGGGACAGGGGAGCAGTTCTTC.

This clone appeared a few times. The chain recombines TRBV9 with TRBJ2-5; 10 bases are a match to TRBD2. The CDR3 runs to 15 residues. With 1 base clipped from V and 4 bases from J, the junction kept 4 bases outside the gene matches. CDR1 is SGDLS, CDR2 YYNGEE, per germline. In DNA, the CDR3 is TGTGCCAGCAGCGTAACTAGCGGGATGGTAGAGACCCAGTACTTC. Its translation: CASSVTSGMVETQYF.

The chain combines TRBV5-8 with TRBJ2-1; D unresolved. The V gene lost 5 bases and the J gene lost 12 bases, with 15 bases spanning the gap. CDR3 size: 12 residues. Germline loops: CDR1 SGHTS, CDR2 YDEGEE. The CDR3 bases are TGTGCCAGCAGTCTCGGTAGCATTCGGCAGTTCTTC. Translating gives CASSLGSIRQFF.